This T cell receptor (beta chain) was recorded in a study of chemoradiotherapy in HPV16-positive cancers. Study as a whole: Functional T-cell assays on a couple of HPV16-positive patients' cells defined candidate HPV-specific clones and common TCR motifs. Study results and limitations: Better recurrence-free survival went with HPV-responsive T-cell expansion in HPV16-positive patients. Non-HPV-specific T cells did not expand in tumors during treatment, whereas candidate HPV-specific clones and E7-related motifs did.

Samples were taken several times over chemoradiotherapy. Between the trimmed V and J ends, which lost 5 bases and 6 bases, there was a span of 14 bases. CDR1 is MNHEY and CDR2 is SMNVEV in the germline V gene (reference sequence). This CDR3 has 14 residues. This clone was observed a few times. Its antigen is not known. This table comes from immunoSEQ multiplex PCR, and its TCRdb copy is limited to in-frame clones, with some not included. Of 25,000 to 35,000 clones listed, around 88% were seen once; the top ten hold about 5.1%. This chain connects TRBV27 to TRBJ1-5; D gene ambiguous. The source was blood, collected from a patient who underwent chemoradiotherapy. The TCR originated in a human donor with HPV-associated anogenital cancer. The DNA for the CDR3 is TGTGCCAGCAGTGCCCAGGCGTTAGTTCAGCCCCAGCATTTT. It translates to CASSAQALVQPQHF.